These 3 T cell receptor beta chains originate from one sample sequenced in a study of molecular identifiers for immune sequencing clone quantification. TCRdb passed the PCR reads through MiXCR, listing each CDR3 protein once. The sample lists roughly 300,000 distinct CDR3 sequences, roughly 24% occurring once. Sequencing used naive CD8+ T cells from blood, with Jurkat cell RNA spiked in. Indicated subset: FACS-sorted CD8+CD4-CCR7+CD45RA+ naive T cells. The receptors derive from a human donor in good health. Some libraries in this study had Jurkat cell RNA spiked in.

This clonotype came up many times. The chain recombines TRBV3-1 with TRBJ1-3; 8 nucleotides agree with TRBD1. Losses at the gene ends were 0 bases for V and 4 bases for J; bases not matched to a gene: 5. CDR1 LGHDT and CDR2 YNNKEL come from the germline V gene (reference sequence). The CDR3 is 16 residues long. In nucleotides, the CDR3 is TGTGCCAGCAGCCAAGACAGGACAGGGACGGGAAACACCATATATTTT. Protein: CASSQDRTGTGNTIYF.

This clonotype came up many times. The V gene is TRBV6-2 or TRBV6-3, the J gene TRBJ2-5, with 9 bases matching TRBD2. CDR1 and CDR2 (germline): MNHEY, SVGEGT. The J segment lost 3 bases and the V segment lost 6 bases, leaving 2 bases of the junction unmatched. The CDR3 length is 13 residues. The CDR3 region has the DNA TGTGCCAGCAGAGAGCGGGGGGAAGAGACCCAGTACTTC. This encodes CASRERGEETQYF.

Regarding this clonotype: A much larger clone differs by one base, so this may be a read error. J is TRBJ2-7 and V is TRBV2, with D hard to call. This CDR3 spans 14 amino acids. Germline V gene data show CDR1 as SNHLY and CDR2 as FYNNEI. CDR3 DNA sequence: TGTGCCAGCATTGAAGGGCCGGCAGCCTACGAGCAGTACTTC. It encodes CASIEGPAAYEQYF.